A selection of T cell receptor beta chains follows, all from one sample in a study of T cell responses to AZD1222 COVID-19 vaccine. Assay used: immunoSEQ multiplex PCR; TCRdb lists only in-frame clones, some missing. This sample yields approximately 92,000 clones, of which about nine tenths are seen a single time; about 10% belongs to the top ten. Sequencing was performed on peripheral blood, taken on day 0 of AZD1222 vaccination. All receptors derive from an adult in good health. CDR3s include the opening cysteine and the closing phenylalanine or tryptophan. A D gene is named only where the DNA matches it firmly. Clone size is stated in some rows and not others, as once, few, many or a class when expanded.

j_call	clone_size	d_call	v_call	cdr3_aa	cdr3_nt
TRBJ1-2	.	.	TRBV25-1	CASSDPGNRADWGYTF	TGTGCCAGCAGTGACCCGGGGAACAGGGCTGACTGGGGCTACACCTTC
TRBJ1-2	.	.	TRBV18	CASSPRDAPSGYTF	TGTGCCAGCTCACCCCGGGACGCTCCTAGCGGCTACACCTTC
TRBJ1-1	.	TRBD1	TRBV23-1	CARRWTGENTEAFF	TGCGCCAGAAGATGGACAGGGGAGAACACTGAAGCTTTCTTT
TRBJ2-3	.	.	TRBV3-1/TRBV3-2	CASSQGAGGGPDTDTQYF	TGTGCCAGCAGCCAGGGTGCAGGGGGAGGGCCGGACACAGATACGCAGTATTTT
TRBJ2-3	.	TRBD2	TRBV5-1	CASSLTGTSGGADTQYF	TGCGCCAGCAGCTTGACGGGGACTAGCGGGGGTGCAGATACGCAGTATTTT
TRBJ1-2	.	.	TRBV28	CASTADNRYGYTF	TGTGCCAGCACCGCGGACAACCGGTATGGCTACACCTTC
TRBJ2-7	.	TRBD2	TRBV5-4	CASSLGAGGSYEQYF	TGTGCCAGCAGCTTGGGAGCGGGAGGTTCCTACGAGCAGTACTTC
TRBJ2-5	.	TRBD1	TRBV19	CASSITGATETQYF	TGTGCCAGTAGTATAACAGGGGCGACAGAGACCCAGTACTTC
TRBJ1-2	.	.	TRBV7-9	CASSPDGYGYTF	TGTGCCAGCAGTCCCGACGGATATGGCTACACCTTC
TRBJ2-3	.	TRBD2	TRBV7-3	CASSAGLAVTDTQYF	TGTGCCAGCAGCGCGGGACTAGCGGTCACAGATACGCAGTATTTT
TRBJ2-7	.	TRBD2	TRBV28	CASSLLGLAGYEQYF	TGTGCCAGCAGTTTACTCGGGCTAGCGGGCTACGAGCAGTACTTC
TRBJ2-3	.	.	TRBV21-1	CASSKKGQGACNTDTQYF	TGTGCCAGCAGCAAAAAGGGACAGGGGGCATGTAACACAGATACGCAGTATTTT
TRBJ1-2	.	.	TRBV2	CASKAGANYGYTF	TGTGCCAGCAAAGCAGGGGCTAACTATGGCTACACCTTC
TRBJ2-7	.	TRBD1	TRBV15	CATSRDKGQAYEQYF	TGTGCCACCAGCAGAGATAAAGGACAGGCCTACGAGCAGTACTTC
TRBJ1-5	.	.	TRBV18	CASSPQGYEPQHF	TGTGCCAGCTCACCACAGGGCTATGAGCCCCAGCATTTT
TRBJ2-2	.	.	TRBV6-1	CASRQVDTGELFF	TGTGCCAGCAGGCAGGTGGACACCGGGGAGCTGTTTTTT
TRBJ2-1	.	TRBD1	TRBV27	CASSHSPGQGSSGEQFF	TGTGCCAGCAGTCATTCACCGGGACAGGGGTCGAGTGGTGAGCAGTTCTTC
TRBJ2-7	.	.	TRBV5-1	CASSLDPLGSYEQYF	TGCGCCAGCAGCTTGGACCCCCTGGGTTCCTACGAGCAGTACTTC
TRBJ2-1	once	.	TRBV5-1	CASSFGDREGNEQFF	TGCGCCAGCAGCTTTGGAGACAGGGAGGGGAATGAGCAGTTCTTC
TRBJ1-2	.	TRBD1	TRBV2	CASSPPKGGQGVNYGYTF	TGTGCCAGCAGTCCTCCTAAAGGGGGACAGGGTGTAAACTATGGCTACACCTTC
TRBJ2-3	.	TRBD1	TRBV27	CASSSPGQGAGDTQYF	TGTGCCAGCAGTTCTCCGGGACAGGGGGCAGGGGATACGCAGTATTTT
TRBJ2-1	.	.	TRBV27	CASSQHRVGEQFF	TGTGCCAGCAGTCAGCACAGGGTGGGTGAGCAGTTCTTC
TRBJ2-3	.	TRBD2	TRBV19	CASSMGGGPDAQYF	TGTGCCAGTAGTATGGGCGGGGGGCCCGATGCGCAGTATTTT
TRBJ1-4	.	.	TRBV28	CASSSPSATNEKLFF	TGTGCCAGCAGTTCACCAAGCGCAACTAATGAAAAACTGTTTTTT
TRBJ2-5	.	.	TRBV27	CASSLIPPGQASTSQETQYF	TGTGCCAGCAGTTTAATCCCCCCGGGGCAGGCCTCGACCTCCCAAGAGACCCAGTACTTC
TRBJ1-2	.	.	TRBV5-6	CASSLQGANYGYTF	TGTGCCAGCAGCTTGCAAGGGGCTAACTATGGCTACACCTTC
TRBJ2-7	.	.	TRBV7-3	CASSSNRVLDGSYEQYF	TGTGCCAGCAGCTCAAATCGGGTGTTGGACGGATCTTACGAGCAGTACTTC
TRBJ1-2	.	.	TRBV7-9	CASSLGTAYGYTF	TGTGCCAGCAGCTTAGGGACAGCGTATGGCTACACCTTC
TRBJ2-1	.	.	TRBV7-8	CASSRSYGEQFF	TGTGCCAGCAGCCGAAGTTATGGGGAGCAGTTCTTC
TRBJ2-5	once	.	TRBV2	CASGQSQETQYF	TGTGCCAGCGGGCAGAGTCAAGAGACCCAGTACTTC
TRBJ2-3	.	TRBD1	TRBV27	CASNAPGQGLSDTQYF	TGTGCCAGCAATGCACCGGGACAGGGGCTCTCAGATACGCAGTATTTT
TRBJ1-6	.	TRBD1	TRBV5-4	CASRREGQALNSPLHF	TGTGCCAGCAGAAGAGAGGGACAGGCCTTGAATTCACCCCTCCACTTT
TRBJ1-1	.	.	TRBV6-5	CASSPPGLGPTEAFF	TGTGCCAGCAGTCCCCCCGGCTTGGGGCCTACTGAAGCTTTCTTT
TRBJ2-5	.	.	TRBV14	CASSQDRGETQYF	TGTGCCAGCAGCCAAGATAGGGGAGAGACCCAGTACTTC